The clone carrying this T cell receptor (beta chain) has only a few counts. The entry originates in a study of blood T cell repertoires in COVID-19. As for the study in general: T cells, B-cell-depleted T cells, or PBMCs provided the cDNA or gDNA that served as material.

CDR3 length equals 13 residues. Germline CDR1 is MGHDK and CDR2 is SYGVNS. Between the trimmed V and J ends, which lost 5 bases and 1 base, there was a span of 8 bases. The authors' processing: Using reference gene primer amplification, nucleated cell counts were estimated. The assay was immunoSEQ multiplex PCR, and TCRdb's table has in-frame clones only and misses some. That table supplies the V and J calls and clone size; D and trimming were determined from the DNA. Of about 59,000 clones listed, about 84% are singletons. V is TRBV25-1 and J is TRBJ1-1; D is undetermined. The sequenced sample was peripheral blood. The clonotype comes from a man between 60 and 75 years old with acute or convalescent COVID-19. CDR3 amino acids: CASSLTENTEAFF. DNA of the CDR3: TGTGCCAGCAGTTTAACAGAGAACACTGAAGCTTTCTTT.